The clone carrying this T cell receptor beta chain was detected a few times. From germline, CDR1 is SGHVS and CDR2 FQNEAQ. The CDR3 has 14 amino acids. The germline V and J ends were trimmed by 3 bases and 9 bases, with 15 bases remaining between them. Individual cDNA molecules were tagged with unique molecular identifiers. TCRdb re-derived calls from the 5' RACE reads in MiXCR, one entry per CDR3 protein. The data hold around 46,000 distinct CDR3 sequences, with over 5% observed a single time. This sample stems from a study of early T cells in non-severe SARS-CoV-2 infection. The source of this sequence is an adult who was a healthcare worker with PCR-confirmed SARS-CoV-2 infection or an uninfected control (not recorded which). The sample was whole blood, taken at baseline. The chain joins TRBV7-8 to TRBJ2-1, with D possibly being TRBD1 (5 bases). The CDR3 spells CASSLGLQGGEQFF. Written as DNA, the CDR3 is TGTGCCAGCAGCTTGGGTTTGCAGGGCGGTGAGCAGTTCTTC.